This TCR beta chain was recovered during a study of identical twins. Findings of the study overall: Excess low generation probability was seen in twin-shared out-of-frame alpha sequences. With abundant cord blood beta clonotypes, insertions were fewer; memory repertoires showed no such pattern.

TCRdb itself ran the 5' RACE reads through MiXCR, one entry per CDR3 protein. The table records some 1,600,000 distinct CDR3 sequences, roughly 35% of them present only once. In its sample, this clonotype was seen a few times. Its specificity is unknown. The sequencing input was cord blood. This TCR was recovered from a newborn girl in good health.

CDR3 in DNA: TGCAGTGCTAGAGGAATAGCGGGATACTACGAGCAGTACTTC. This sequence encodes CSARGIAGYYEQYF. The chain links TRBV20-1 to TRBJ2-7; 8 bases match TRBD2. J lost 3 bases, V lost 1 base, and 5 bases had no gene match. CDR1 is DFQATT, CDR2 SNEGSKA, per germline (reference sequence). The CDR3 extends over 14 amino acids.